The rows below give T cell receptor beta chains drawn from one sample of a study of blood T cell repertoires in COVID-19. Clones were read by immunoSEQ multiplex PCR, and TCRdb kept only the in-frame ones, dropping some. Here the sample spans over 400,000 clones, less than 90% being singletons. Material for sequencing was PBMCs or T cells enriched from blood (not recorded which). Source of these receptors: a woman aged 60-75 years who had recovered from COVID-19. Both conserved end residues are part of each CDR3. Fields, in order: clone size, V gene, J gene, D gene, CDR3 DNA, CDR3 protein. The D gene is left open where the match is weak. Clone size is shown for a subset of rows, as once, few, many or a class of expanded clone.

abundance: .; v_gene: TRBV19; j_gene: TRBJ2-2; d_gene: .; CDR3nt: TGTGCCAGTAGTGGGGGGAAAGCGGTCACCGGGGAGCTGTTTTTT; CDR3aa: CASSGGKAVTGELFF
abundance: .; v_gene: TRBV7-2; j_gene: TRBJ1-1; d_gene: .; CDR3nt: TGTGCCAGGAAGGACAGACGAGAAACTGAAGCTTTCTTT; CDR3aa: CARKDRRETEAFF
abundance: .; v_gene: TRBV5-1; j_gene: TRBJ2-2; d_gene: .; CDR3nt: TGCGCCAGCAGCTTGGTACAGGCGAACACCGGGGAGCTGTTTTTT; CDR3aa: CASSLVQANTGELFF
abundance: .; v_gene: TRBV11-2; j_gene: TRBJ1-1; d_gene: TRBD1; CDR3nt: TGTGCCAGCAGCGAGGGGACAGGCGATGAAGCTTTCTTT; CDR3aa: CASSEGTGDEAFF
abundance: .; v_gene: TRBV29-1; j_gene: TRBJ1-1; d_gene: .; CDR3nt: TGCAGCGTTGAGGGGGGGGGAAAAGGCACTGAAGCTTTCTTT; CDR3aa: CSVEGGGKGTEAFF
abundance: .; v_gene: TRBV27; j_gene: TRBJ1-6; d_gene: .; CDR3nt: TGTGCCAGCAGACGAGACTTAAGTAATTCACCCCTCCACTTT; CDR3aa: CASRRDLSNSPLHF
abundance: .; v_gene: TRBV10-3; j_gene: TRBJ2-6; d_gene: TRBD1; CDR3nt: TGTGCCATCGGGACAGCTAGCTCTGGGGCCAACGTCCTGACTTTC; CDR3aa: CAIGTASSGANVLTF
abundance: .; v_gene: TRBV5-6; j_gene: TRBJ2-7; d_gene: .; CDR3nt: TGTGCCAGCAGCTTGTGGCGGGGTGGGGTGAGCTCCTACGAGCAGTACTTC; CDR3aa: CASSLWRGGVSSYEQYF
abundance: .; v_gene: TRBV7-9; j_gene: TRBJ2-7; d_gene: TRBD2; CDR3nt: TGTGCCAGCAGCTTCCAGCCCTCGGGAGGTGAGCAGTACTTC; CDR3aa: CASSFQPSGGEQYF
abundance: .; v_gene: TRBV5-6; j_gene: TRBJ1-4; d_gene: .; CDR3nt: TGTGCCAGCAGCTTGACAGGGATTGAAAAACTGTTTTTT; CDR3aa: CASSLTGIEKLFF
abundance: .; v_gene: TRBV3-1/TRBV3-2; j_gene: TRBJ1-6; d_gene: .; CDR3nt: TGTGCCAGCAGCGCCGAGCCCTATAATTCACCCCTCCACTTT; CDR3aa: CASSAEPYNSPLHF
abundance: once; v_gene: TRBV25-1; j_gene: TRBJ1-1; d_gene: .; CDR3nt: TGTGCCAGCAGTGTGGAGAAGGGGTCGACTGAAGCTTTCTTT; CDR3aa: CASSVEKGSTEAFF
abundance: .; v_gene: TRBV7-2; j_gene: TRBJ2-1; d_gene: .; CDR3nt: TGTGCCAGCACGGACTTGGACGTCAATGAGCAGTTCTTC; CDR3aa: CASTDLDVNEQFF
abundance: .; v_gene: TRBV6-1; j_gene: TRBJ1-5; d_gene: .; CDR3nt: TGTGCCAGCAGTGAAGATCGGGGGGAGATGGGCAATCAGCCCCAGCATTTT; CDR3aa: CASSEDRGEMGNQPQHF
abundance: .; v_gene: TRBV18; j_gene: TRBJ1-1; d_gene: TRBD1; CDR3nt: TGTGCCAGCTCCCCGACAGGGACATACACTGAAGCTTTCTTT; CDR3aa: CASSPTGTYTEAFF
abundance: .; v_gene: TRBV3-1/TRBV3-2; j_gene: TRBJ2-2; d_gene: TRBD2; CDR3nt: TGTGCCAGCAGCCAAAGTCGGACTAGCGGAAGAGGGGAGCTGTTTTTT; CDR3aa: CASSQSRTSGRGELFF
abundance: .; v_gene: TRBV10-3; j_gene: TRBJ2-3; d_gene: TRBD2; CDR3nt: TGTGCCATCACCCCTCTAGCGGGCCCCACAGATACGCAGTATTTT; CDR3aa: CAITPLAGPTDTQYF
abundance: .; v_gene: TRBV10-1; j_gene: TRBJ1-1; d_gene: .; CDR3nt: TGCGCCAGCAGTCTAGGTGGTGGGACTGAAGCTTTCTTT; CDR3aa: CASSLGGGTEAFF
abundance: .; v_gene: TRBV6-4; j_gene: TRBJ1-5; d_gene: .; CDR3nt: TGTGCCAGCAGTGTATCAGGCAATCAGCCCCAGCATTTT; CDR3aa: CASSVSGNQPQHF
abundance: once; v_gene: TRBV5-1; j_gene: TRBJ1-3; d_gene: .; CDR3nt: TGCGCCAGCAGCTTGGGCGGGAGCGGAAACACCATATATTTT; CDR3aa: CASSLGGSGNTIYF
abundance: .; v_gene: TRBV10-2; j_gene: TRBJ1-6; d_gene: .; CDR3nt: TGCGCCACCCAGGCGGCCAGGGATAATTCACCCCTCCACTTT; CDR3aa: CATQAARDNSPLHF
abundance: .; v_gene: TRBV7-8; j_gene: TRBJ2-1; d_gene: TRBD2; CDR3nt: TGTGCCAGCAGCTCTCGACTAGCGGGGGACGAGCAGTTCTTC; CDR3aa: CASSSRLAGDEQFF